Described below is a single T cell receptor beta chain sequence and its context. This CDR3 comprises 16 residues. V lost 0 bases to trimming and J lost 6 bases; unmatched junction nucleotides: 4. Per germline, CDR1 SGHNT and CDR2 YYREEE (reference sequence). Generated by immunoSEQ multiplex PCR, the TCRdb table keeps only in-frame clones and is missing some. The sample comprises under 90,000 clones, roughly 93% of which are singletons, and around 4.6% rests with the top ten. The sample was PBMCs. The V and J genes are TRBV5-4 and TRBJ2-2, with 11 bases matching TRBD2. The sequence came from a man aged 40-50 years with rheumatoid arthritis. The CDR3 DNA sequence: TGTGCCAGCAGCTTGGGGGGACTAGCGGCCTCCGGGGAGCTGTTTTTT. Amino acids: CASSLGGLAASGELFF. Together with reference TRBV5-4 and TRBJ2-2, the CDR3 gives the full variable domain: ETGVTQSPTHLIKTRGQQVTLRCSSQSGHNTVSWYQQALGQGPQFIFQYYREEENGRGNFPPRFSGLQFPNYSSELNVNALELDDSALYLCASSLGGLAASGELFFGEGSRLTVL.